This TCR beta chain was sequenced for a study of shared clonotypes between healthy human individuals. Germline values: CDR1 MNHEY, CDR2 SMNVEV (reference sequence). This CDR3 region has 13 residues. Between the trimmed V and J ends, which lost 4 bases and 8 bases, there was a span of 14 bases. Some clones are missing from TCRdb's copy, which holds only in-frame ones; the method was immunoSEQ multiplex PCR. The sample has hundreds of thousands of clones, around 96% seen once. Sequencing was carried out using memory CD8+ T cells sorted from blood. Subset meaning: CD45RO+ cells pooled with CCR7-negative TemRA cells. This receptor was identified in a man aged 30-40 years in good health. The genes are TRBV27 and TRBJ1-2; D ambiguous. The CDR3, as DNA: TGTGCCAGCAGTTCAATTCTCACGGGGGGCTACACCTTC. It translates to CASSSILTGGYTF.